The TCR beta chain described here comes from a study of cytomegalovirus exposure and HLA in healthy donors. Study-wide results and caveats: After further analysis at a later stage, 16,951 TCR beta sequences were associated with HLA alleles at 0.05 false discovery rate. Likely technical artifact: a cluster of highly shared sequence variants.

A word on this clone: Its specificity is unknown. Mismatch with germline at one junction end may stem from a read error.

Germline V lookup: CDR1 SSHAT, CDR2 FNYEAQ (reference sequence). The CDR3 consists of 14 residues. Researchers ran the PCR with 60 Vbeta and 13 Jbeta primers. Clones were sequenced by immunoSEQ multiplex PCR, and TCRdb holds only the in-frame ones, with some missing. This sample yields about 150,000 clones, of which 60% to 85% are seen a single time; around 6.5% belongs to the top ten. The chain links TRBV7-7 to TRBJ2-5, with D perhaps TRBD1 (6 bases). This TCR derives from a man between 45 and 60 years old in good health and CMV-seropositive. The sample taken for sequencing was PBMCs. As DNA, the CDR3 is TGTGCTAGCAGCTCCATGGGGGCCCAAGAGACCCAGTACTTC. It codes for CASSSMGAQETQYF.